This entry lists 23 T cell receptor beta chains sequenced from one sample in a study of identical twins (dated by TCRdb to 2016 to 2017). The library came from 5' RACE. The sequencing machine was an Illumina HiSeq 2000. In-frame beta chains were kept once TCRdb had trimmed the public reads at Q25 with fastp and called clones with MiXCR. Identical CDR3 proteins give one entry, which carries the most common genes and DNA. For this sample the table gives approximately 700,000 distinct CDR3 sequences, of which 15% to 20% were detected only once. The ten largest make up around 13% of the sample. The same data also contributed to another study, on T cells expressing NK-cell markers.

Sample: PBMCs. The receptors come from a woman aged 18-30 years in good health.

The chain couples TRBV6-5 to TRBJ1-1; 7 bases fit TRBD1. This CDR3 contains 16 residues. The V gene's germline CDR1 is MNHEY and CDR2 SVGAGI. With V trimmed by 0 bases and J by 0 bases, 4 bases remained unmatched. The CDR3 sequence: CASSYSGQSLNTEAFF. The CDR3 bases are TGTGCCAGCAGTTACTCGGGACAGAGTTTGAACACTGAAGCTTTCTTT.

This clonotype was recorded a few times. This chain's CDR3 is CASSYSRGTDTQYF. In nucleotides, the CDR3 is TGTGCCAGCAGTTACTCGAGGGGAACAGATACGCAGTATTTT. This chain connects TRBV6-5 to TRBJ2-3; D is tentatively TRBD1 or TRBD2 (5 bases each). The V end lost 0 bases, the J end lost 3 bases, and 7 bases lay between the germline ends. CDR1 and CDR2 from the germline V gene are MNHEY and SVGAGI. This CDR3 is 14 amino acids long.

J is TRBJ2-7 and V is TRBV3-1; D is uncertain. Trimming removed 4 bases from V and 3 bases from J, with 16 bases in between. Germline V gene sequence: CDR1 LGHDT, CDR2 YNNKEL (reference sequence). CDR3 length: 15 amino acids. The CDR3 loop reads CASSLGSPSLYEQYF. CDR3 nucleotides: TGTGCCAGCAGCCTCGGCTCCCCGTCACTCTACGAGCAGTACTTC.

This clonotype was picked up many times. The chain combines TRBV20-1 with TRBJ2-2; TRBD2 aligns across 11 bases. The trim removed 5 bases at V and 3 bases at J, leaving 5 bases unmatched. CDR1 is DFQATT and CDR2 is SNEGSKA in the germline V gene (reference sequence). The CDR3 contains 15 residues. The CDR3 nucleotides are TGCAGTGCTTTGACTAGCGGGGAACACACCGGGGAGCTGTTTTTT. Translated: CSALTSGEHTGELFF.

The rearrangement uses TRBV7-2 and TRBJ2-5; TRBD2 matches 8 bases. J gave up 4 bases and V 5 bases, and 9 bases lay outside the gene matches. The CDR3 has 15 amino acids. CDR1 and CDR2 (germline): SGHTA, FQGNSA. CDR3 region: CASSRSGSRPETQYF. DNA of the CDR3: TGTGCCAGCAGCAGGAGCGGGAGTCGCCCAGAGACCCAGTACTTC.

The chain recombines TRBV12-3 or TRBV12-4 with TRBJ2-3; 7 bases match TRBD1. This CDR3 spans 14 amino acids. The ends lost 5 bases at V and 5 bases at J; junction bases unmatched: 7. The CDR3 DNA reads TGTGCCAGCAGTGGAAGGGGGCGCGGAGATACGCAGTATTTT. Translated: CASSGRGRGDTQYF.

A single count supports this clonotype. The chain carries TRBV6-1 and TRBJ2-7; 8 nucleotides line up with TRBD1. Per the germline V gene, CDR1 is MNHNS and CDR2 is SASEGT. The CDR3 has 14 amino acids. V shed 6 bases, J shed 5 bases, and the junction held 9 bases outside the gene matches. The CDR3 DNA follows: TGTGCCAGCAGGAACAGGGGGTTGGGAGACGAGCAGTACTTC. As protein: CASRNRGLGDEQYF.

This clonotype was found a few times. The V and J genes are TRBV20-1 and TRBJ2-5, with D hard to call. Germline V CDR1 and CDR2: DFQATT, SNEGSKA (reference sequence). V shed 6 bases and J shed 1 base, with 21 bases lying between them. The CDR3 is 16 amino acids. The CDR3 loop reads CSAMGSLWTFQETQYF. For the CDR3, the DNA is TGCAGTGCAATGGGTTCCTTATGGACCTTCCAAGAGACCCAGTACTTC.

V and J are TRBV7-8 and TRBJ2-7; unclear D gene. Trimming took off 1 base at V and 9 bases at J, with 1 base between the two ends. CDR1 and CDR2 from the germline V gene are SGHVS and FQNEAQ. The CDR3 totals 9 residues. The CDR3 region has the DNA TGTGCCAGCAGCTTAGGGCAGTACTTC. Protein: CASSLGQYF.

This clonotype was seen only a few times. Here the CDR3 reads CASSQGQGWRNEQYF. The CDR3 coding sequence is TGTGCCAGCAGCCAAGGACAGGGGTGGAGGAACGAGCAGTACTTC. V usage is TRBV3-1 and J usage is TRBJ2-7; TRBD1 matches 8 bases. This CDR3 has 15 amino acids. The junction had 7 bases not matched to a gene; V was cut back by 1 base and J by 5 bases. Germline V lookup: CDR1 LGHDT, CDR2 YNNKEL (reference sequence).

This clonotype was seen a handful of times. This chain joins TRBV12-3 or TRBV12-4 and TRBJ1-1, with 7 bases fitting TRBD1. The CDR3 is 15 residues long. V lost 6 bases and J lost 4; bases outside the gene matches: 11. CDR3 in amino acids: CASRSRGGRATEAFF. The CDR3 DNA reads as TGTGCCAGCAGGTCCAGGGGGGGCAGGGCCACTGAAGCTTTCTTT.

This clonotype showed up just a few times. The J gene is TRBJ2-5, the V gene TRBV7-7; 8 positions agree with TRBD1. Looked up from germline, CDR1 is SSHAT and CDR2 is FNYEAQ (reference sequence). The trim removed 5 bases at V and 5 bases at J, leaving 7 bases unmatched. The CDR3 contains 14 residues. CDR3 sequence reads: CASSQTGAAETQYF. DNA of the CDR3: TGTGCCAGCAGCCAGACAGGGGCGGCGGAGACCCAGTACTTC.

This clonotype was seen only a few times. The gene calls are TRBV7-7 and TRBJ2-5; D possibly corresponds to TRBD1 (6 bases). The germline CDR1 and CDR2 sequences are SSHAT and FNYEAQ (reference sequence). Trimming took off 0 bases at V and 6 bases at J, with 11 bases between the two ends. This CDR3 region has 14 residues. The CDR3 sequence is CASSLAGTQKTQYF. The CDR3 DNA sequence: TGTGCCAGCAGCTTAGCCGGGACACAGAAGACCCAGTACTTC. Combining the CDR3 with reference TRBV7-7 and TRBJ2-5 gives the whole variable domain GAGVSQSPRYKVTKRGQDVTLRCDPISSHATLYWYQQALGQGPEFLTYFNYEAQPDKSGLPSDRFSAERPEGSISTLTIQRTEQRDSAMYRCASSLAGTQKTQYFGPGTRLLVL.

This clonotype was detected only a few times. This chain uses TRBV2 with TRBJ2-1; D is uncertain. This CDR3 spans 12 amino acids. V gave up 3 bases and J gave up 15 bases, with 15 bases separating them. CDR1 and CDR2 from the germline V gene are SNHLY and FYNNEI. DNA for the CDR3: TGTGCCAGCAGTGACCAGAGATCGTTTTGGTTCTTC. Protein product: CASSDQRSFWFF.

This chain links TRBV12-3 or TRBV12-4 with TRBJ2-7, with D perhaps given as TRBD1 or TRBD2 (5 bases each). V was cut by 5 bases and J by 5 bases, with 25 bases left in between. This CDR3 region has 17 residues. DNA for the CDR3: TGTGCCAGCAGTCCACTCAATTTTGGGGGACCCCTCAACGAGCAGTACTTC. The encoded protein is CASSPLNFGGPLNEQYF.

In its sample, this clonotype was seen once. V is TRBV6-2 or TRBV6-3 and J is TRBJ2-1; D is unresolved. V gave up 0 bases and J gave up 6 bases, with 9 bases separating them. From germline, CDR1 is MNHEY and CDR2 SVGEGT. The CDR3 consists of 14 residues. The CDR3: CASSYSRLGNEQFF. The CDR3 region has the DNA TGTGCCAGCAGTTACTCCCGGCTAGGCAATGAGCAGTTCTTC.

The sample holds a few counts of this clonotype. This chain uses TRBV5-1 with TRBJ2-5; D possibly corresponds to TRBD1 (5 bases). Trimming removed 6 bases from V and 0 bases from J, with 15 bases in between. There are 15 residues in the CDR3. Germline loops: CDR1 SGHRS, CDR2 YFSETQ. CDR3 in amino acids: CASNQGTVYQETQYF. The CDR3 DNA sequence: TGCGCCAGCAACCAGGGCACCGTGTACCAAGAGACCCAGTACTTC. Using reference TRBV5-1 and TRBJ2-5 for the parts outside the CDR3, the full variable domain is KAGVTQTPRYLIKTRGQQVTLSCSPISGHRSVSWYQQTPGQGLQFLFEYFSETQRNKGNFPGRFSGRQFSNSRSEMNVSTLELGDSALYLCASNQGTVYQETQYFGPGTRLLVL.

This clonotype was seen only a few times. This sequence joins TRBV3-1 and TRBJ1-1, with D maybe TRBD1 (5 bases). The CDR3 covers 15 residues. Trimming removed 6 bases from V and 4 bases from J, with 18 bases in between. The germline V gene has CDR1 LGHDT and CDR2 YNNKEL (reference sequence). This CDR3 is CASRGGSGWSTEAFF. DNA of the CDR3: TGTGCCAGCAGGGGGGGGAGTGGTTGGAGCACTGAAGCTTTCTTT.

The rearrangement links TRBV11-2 to TRBJ2-6, with D unclear. Trimming stripped 5 bases from V and 5 bases from J, with 7 bases between. Germline V gene data show CDR1 as SGHAT and CDR2 as FQNNGV. CDR3 length: 13 residues. DNA of the CDR3: TGTGCCAGCAGCCTGGCCAGGGCCAACGTCCTGACTTTC. This translates into CASSLARANVLTF. The variable domain in full, with the rest retrieved from reference TRBV11-2 and TRBJ2-6, is EAGVAQSPRYKIIEKRQSVAFWCNPISGHATLYWYQQILGQGPKLLIQFQNNGVVDDSQLPKDRFSAERLKGVDSTLKIQPAKLEDSAVYLCASSLARANVLTFGAGSRLTVL.

The rearrangement joins TRBV7-9 to TRBJ2-3; 11 nucleotides match TRBD2. Germline-derived CDR1 and CDR2 are SEHNR and FQNEAQ (reference sequence). The junction had 3 bases not matched to a gene; V was cut back by 3 bases and J by 4 bases. The CDR3 runs to 15 residues. CDR3 sequence (DNA): TGTGCCAGCAGCTTTCCTAGCGGGAGGTCAGATACGCAGTATTTT. Its translation is CASSFPSGRSDTQYF. The entire variable domain, with the rest obtained from reference TRBV7-9 and TRBJ2-3, is as follows: DTGVSQNPRHKITKRGQNVTFRCDPISEHNRLYWYRQTLGQGPEFLTYFQNEAQLEKSRLLSDRFSAERPKGSFSTLEIQRTEQGDSAMYLCASSFPSGRSDTQYFGPGTRLTVL.

A few counts support this clonotype. The chain combines TRBV2 with TRBJ1-6; no definite D call. Germline loops: CDR1 SNHLY, CDR2 FYNNEI. The V end lost 0 bases, the J end lost 12 bases, and 3 bases lay between the germline ends. The CDR3 sequence is 11 residues long. CDR3 sequence reads: CASSEAGPLHF. The CDR3 coding sequence is TGTGCCAGCAGTGAAGCCGGACCCCTCCACTTT.

The CDR3 coding sequence is TGTGCTCGTGCGGGGGAACTGTTCAACACCGGGGAGCTGTTTTTT. Amino acids: CARAGELFNTGELFF. V is TRBV12-5 and J is TRBJ2-2, with 7 bases aligning to TRBD2. Germline loops: CDR1 LGHNT, CDR2 FRNRAP. The junction had 11 bases not matched to a gene; V was cut back by 11 bases and J by 2 bases. There are 15 residues in the CDR3.

This clonotype was detected only a few times. The chain couples TRBV19 to TRBJ2-1; D not certain. The germline gives CDR1 LNHDA, CDR2 SQIVND (reference sequence). Trimming removed 5 bases at V and 8 bases at J, with 16 bases between. The CDR3 runs to 14 residues. The CDR3 DNA reads TGTGCCAGTAGTCCTCCCGGCACGTCGGATGAGCAGTTCTTC. Protein product: CASSPPGTSDEQFF. Drawing the rest from reference TRBV19 and TRBJ2-1, the complete variable domain is DGGITQSPKYLFRKEGQNVTLSCEQNLNHDAMYWYRQDPGQGLRLIYYSQIVNDFQKGDIAEGYSVSREKKESFPLTVTSAQKNPTAFYLCASSPPGTSDEQFFGPGTRLTVL.